Following are 32 T cell receptor beta chains from one sample sequenced in a study of cytomegalovirus exposure and HLA in healthy donors (dated by TCRdb to between 2016 and 2019). The library was produced with the immunoSEQ multiplex PCR assay. For the multiplex PCR, a mixture combining 60 forward primers for TCR Vbeta segments and 13 reverse primers for TCR Jbeta segments was used. TCRdb holds this immuneACCESS table with in-frame rearrangements only. Some clones are missing; in checked studies, unresolved V genes explain under half, and the rest has no known cause. Here the sample has some 190,000 clones; 81% occur a single time. 1.5% to 2% of the sample belongs to the ten largest clones. Material for sequencing was PBMCs. The receptor set was obtained from a man aged 18 to 30 in good health and CMV-seronegative.

The chain carries TRBV9 and TRBJ1-1; D uncertain. The ends were cut back, 3 bases at V and 4 bases at J, with 16 bases in the middle. Germline V lookup: CDR1 SGDLS, CDR2 YYNGEE. The CDR3 is 15 amino acids. The CDR3 here is CASSGGRVSGTEAFF. The CDR3 nucleotides are TGTGCCAGCAGCGGAGGAAGAGTTTCGGGCACTGAAGCTTTCTTT.

The count of this clone is one. This chain links TRBV30 with TRBJ1-4, with 10 bases matching TRBD1. With 1 base clipped from V and 0 bases from J, the junction kept 8 bases outside the gene matches. This CDR3 contains 18 residues. The germline V gene has CDR1 GTSNPN and CDR2 SVGIG (reference sequence). CDR3 in amino acids: CAWSARQGAVATNEKLFF. CDR3 coding DNA: TGTGCCTGGAGTGCAAGACAGGGGGCGGTAGCAACTAATGAAAAACTGTTTTTT. The full variable domain, in which reference TRBV30 and TRBJ1-4 provide the parts outside the CDR3, is SQTIHQWPATLVQPVGSPLSLECTVEGTSNPNLYWYRQAAGRGLQLLFYSVGIGQISSEVPQNLSASRPQDRQFILSSKKLLLSDSGFYLCAWSARQGAVATNEKLFFGSGTQLSVL.

The CDR3 loop reads CASSLSAGFGNTGELFF. DNA of the CDR3: TGTGCCAGCAGTTTATCTGCCGGGTTTGGTAACACCGGGGAGCTGTTTTTT. This chain connects TRBV27 to TRBJ2-2, with D unclear. V lost 0 bases, J lost 2 bases, and 13 bases lay in between. From germline, CDR1 is MNHEY and CDR2 SMNVEV (reference sequence). This CDR3 is built from 17 residues.

This sequence joins TRBV19 and TRBJ2-1, with unresolved D. CDR3 length: 11 residues. Germline V gene lookup returns CDR1 LNHDA and CDR2 SQIVND (reference sequence). Trimming cost V 4 bases and J 7 bases, with 5 bases left between them. The CDR3: CASSNRNEQFF. CDR3 in DNA: TGTGCCAGTAGTAACCGGAATGAGCAGTTCTTC.

V is TRBV5-8 and J is TRBJ2-7, with TRBD2 matching 7 bases. Trimming cost V 5 bases and J 4 bases; bases outside gene matches: 6. The CDR3 sequence is 13 residues long. Germline V gives CDR1 SGHTS, CDR2 YDEGEE. CDR3 in DNA: TGTGCCAGCAGTGGGGGGGGTATGTACGAGCAGTACTTC. Translated: CASSGGGMYEQYF.

The rearrangement uses TRBV18 and TRBJ1-3, with TRBD1 as a possible D gene (5 bases). The V gene's germline CDR1 is KGHSH and CDR2 LQKENI. The CDR3 runs 15 residues. The V end was cut by 3 bases, the J end by 0 bases, with 9 bases between. The CDR3 DNA is TGTGCCAGCTCACCGAAAACAGGCTCTGGAAACACCATATATTTT. It yields the protein CASSPKTGSGNTIYF.

J is TRBJ2-1 and V is TRBV7-6, with 12 bases that match TRBD2. CDR3 size: 20 residues. In germline, CDR1 is SGHVS, CDR2 FNYEAQ. J was trimmed by 4 bases and V by 1 base; bases with no gene match: 14. The CDR3 coding sequence is TGTGCCAGCAGCTTAGAAGATGGGCTAGCGGGGGGGCCTGGGTACAATGAGCAGTTCTTC. Protein sequence: CASSLEDGLAGGPGYNEQFF.

The chain combines TRBV2 with TRBJ1-5; D unclear. Germline lookup yields CDR1 SNHLY and CDR2 FYNNEI. This CDR3 is 13 amino acids long. The ends were cut back, 8 bases at V and 4 bases at J, with 12 bases in the middle. The CDR3, as DNA: TGTGCCAGCGGTTTGGCAGAAAATCAGCCCCAGCATTTT. Amino acid sequence: CASGLAENQPQHF. The whole variable domain, remainder taken from reference TRBV2 and TRBJ1-5, is EPEVTQTPSHQVTQMGQEVILRCVPISNHLYFYWYRQILGQKVEFLVSFYNNEISEKSEIFDDQFSVERPDGSNFTLKIRSTKLEDSAMYFCASGLAENQPQHFGDGTRLSIL.

This chain links TRBV5-1 with TRBJ2-2; D is possibly TRBD1 (6 bases). This CDR3 contains 14 residues. Germline CDR1 SGHRS, CDR2 YFSETQ. V lost 3 bases, J lost 7 bases, and 13 bases lay in between. CDR3 in amino acids: CASSSATGYGELFF. The CDR3 DNA reads as TGCGCCAGCAGCTCTGCGACAGGATACGGGGAGCTGTTTTTT.

V is TRBV5-6 and J is TRBJ2-3, with 10 bases matching TRBD2. The germline V gene has CDR1 SGHDT and CDR2 YYEEEE. V gave up 9 bases and J gave up 1 base; unmatched junction bases: 2. The CDR3 consists of 13 residues. CDR3 loop: CATGTSGTDTQYF. The CDR3 region has the DNA TGTGCCACCGGGACTAGCGGCACAGATACGCAGTATTTT. Full variable domain (outside the CDR3, taken from reference TRBV5-6 and TRBJ2-3): DAGVTQSPTHLIKTRGQQVTLRCSPKSGHDTVSWYQQALGQGPQFIFQYYEEEERQRGNFPDRFSGHQFPNYSSELNVNALLLGDSALYLCATGTSGTDTQYFGPGTRLTVL.

The chain employs TRBV9 and TRBJ2-1; 9 nucleotides align to TRBD1. Germline V gene data show CDR1 as SGDLS and CDR2 as YYNGEE. This CDR3 region has 14 residues. V trimming: 4 bases; J trimming: 3 bases; junction bases outside the gene matches: 2. The CDR3 protein is CASSWGQGYNEQFF. CDR3 DNA sequence: TGTGCCAGCAGCTGGGGACAGGGCTACAATGAGCAGTTCTTC.

This clone was observed a single time. The chain recombines TRBV5-8 with TRBJ2-5; possibly TRBD2 for D (6 bases). V was cut by 2 bases and J by 2 bases, with 19 bases left in between. CDR1 and CDR2 (germline): SGHTS, YDEGEE. This CDR3 region has 17 residues. The CDR3 loop reads CASSFTLASVGQETQYF. DNA for the CDR3: TGTGCCAGCAGCTTCACCCTCGCTAGCGTGGGACAAGAGACCCAGTACTTC.

The chain employs TRBV7-2 and TRBJ2-5; the D gene is possibly TRBD2 (7 bases). Trimming cost V 5 bases and J 4 bases, with 17 bases left between them. Germline assignment: CDR1 SGHTA and CDR2 FQGNSA. The length of the CDR3 is 15 residues. CDR3 amino acids: CASSRGAGAPETQYF. The CDR3 coding sequence is TGTGCCAGCAGCCGAGGCGCGGGGGCCCCAGAGACCCAGTACTTC.

This clone appeared a few times. V gene TRBV6-1 combines with J gene TRBJ1-3; tentatively, D is TRBD1 (5 bases). The CDR3 covers 14 residues. Germline V lookup: CDR1 MNHNS, CDR2 SASEGT. Trimming took off 4 bases at V and 4 bases at J, with 11 bases between the two ends. The CDR3 loop reads CASSGSGSGNTIYF. The DNA for the CDR3 is TGTGCCAGCAGTGGGTCAGGGTCAGGAAACACCATATATTTT.

V is TRBV7-2 and J is TRBJ1-6; 12 bases fit TRBD1. Unmatched junction bases numbered 11, after V lost 5 bases and J lost 9 bases. Germline V lookup: CDR1 SGHTA, CDR2 FQGNSA. This CDR3 is 17 amino acids long. CDR3 sequence reads: CASSGKPGQGARSPLHF. CDR3 nucleotide sequence: TGTGCCAGCAGCGGGAAACCGGGACAGGGGGCTCGTTCACCCCTCCACTTT.

This clone was counted once. The chain joins TRBV6-6 to TRBJ1-5, with 7 bases aligning to TRBD1. V was pared by 5 bases and J by 7 bases, with 11 bases of the junction left unmatched. CDR1 is MNHNY, CDR2 SVGAGI, per germline (reference sequence). This CDR3 is 15 amino acids long. As DNA, the CDR3 is TGTGCCAGCAGTGTAGGCCCCACAGGGGTACAGCCCCAGCATTTT. Protein product: CASSVGPTGVQPQHF.

The chain uses TRBV28 and TRBJ2-7; 9 positions match TRBD1. Germline CDR1 and CDR2: MDHEN and SYDVKM. Losses at the gene ends were 7 bases for V and 2 bases for J; bases not matched to a gene: 6. This CDR3 is 14 amino acids long. The CDR3 region has the DNA TGTGCCAGCAACCCGGACAGGGGCACCTACGAGCAGTACTTC. This sequence encodes CASNPDRGTYEQYF.

This clone was seen a few times. The V call is TRBV2, the J call TRBJ1-4, with 8 positions matching TRBD1. The CDR3 is 14 amino acids. The V gene end was trimmed by 6 bases and the J gene end by 4 bases; junction bases not matched to a gene: 4. From germline, CDR1 is SNHLY and CDR2 FYNNEI. This CDR3 reads CASRRTGFNEKLFF. DNA for the CDR3: TGTGCCAGCAGAAGGACAGGGTTTAATGAAAAACTGTTTTTT.

As to this clone: The sample contains more than one DNA sequence encoding this CDR3. V gene TRBV6-1 combines with J gene TRBJ1-1; 7 bases are shared with TRBD1. CDR1 is MNHNS and CDR2 is SASEGT in the germline V gene. The CDR3 is 15 residues long. J gave up 0 bases and V 0 bases, and 1 base lay outside the gene matches. The CDR3 protein is CASSEAGTVNTEAFF. CDR3 DNA sequence: TGTGCCAGCAGTGAAGCGGGGACAGTGAACACTGAAGCTTTCTTT.

The genes are TRBV30 and TRBJ2-2; TRBD2 matches 8 bases. Germline CDR1 GTSNPN, CDR2 SVGIG (reference sequence). After removal of 0 bases from V and 7 bases from J, the junction contained 7 bases not matched to a gene. The CDR3 runs to 15 residues. CDR3 region: CAWSVLVGGVGELFF. CDR3 coding DNA: TGTGCCTGGAGTGTACTTGTCGGGGGGGTCGGGGAGCTGTTTTTT. The full variable domain, completed using reference TRBV30 and TRBJ2-2, is SQTIHQWPATLVQPVGSPLSLECTVEGTSNPNLYWYRQAAGRGLQLLFYSVGIGQISSEVPQNLSASRPQDRQFILSSKKLLLSDSGFYLCAWSVLVGGVGELFFGEGSRLTVL.

This clone has a single count. The chain links TRBV5-6 to TRBJ2-1; 15 bases are a match to TRBD2. Trimming at V came to 10 bases and at J to 1 base, leaving 6 bases not matched to a gene. CDR1 SGHDT and CDR2 YYEEEE come from the germline V gene. The CDR3 contains 16 residues. CDR3 nucleotide sequence: TGTGCCTGGGGACTAGCGGGAGGAAGGTCCTACAATGAGCAGTTCTTC. It specifies CAWGLAGGRSYNEQFF.

The CDR3 nucleotides are TGTGCCAGCAGCGGTGGTAGCGGGAGCTACGAGCAGTACTTC. This codes for CASSGGSGSYEQYF. V gene TRBV9 combines with J gene TRBJ2-7; 9 nucleotides line up with TRBD2. CDR3 length equals 14 residues. CDR1 and CDR2 from the germline V gene are SGDLS and YYNGEE. Unmatched junction bases numbered 4, after V lost 3 bases and J lost 3 bases.

CDR3: CASSPGQGADTQYF. DNA for the CDR3: TGTGCCAGCAGCCCCGGACAGGGTGCAGATACGCAGTATTTT. The chain couples TRBV7-3 to TRBJ2-3; TRBD1 agrees at 8 bases. The germline V gene encodes CDR1 SGHTA and CDR2 FQGTGA. The J segment lost 4 bases and the V segment lost 5 bases, leaving 5 bases of the junction unmatched. The CDR3 has 14 amino acids.

The chain uses TRBV27 and TRBJ1-1; D remains ambiguous. Trimming took off 5 bases at V and 0 bases at J, with 7 bases between the two ends. Germline CDR1 reads MNHEY; CDR2 reads SMNVEV (reference sequence). The CDR3 runs 13 residues. CDR3 protein: CASSLFLNTEAFF. The CDR3 DNA is TGTGCCAGCAGTCTCTTTCTGAACACTGAAGCTTTCTTT.

This clone was seen only once. The J gene is TRBJ2-3, the V gene TRBV4-3; maybe TRBD2 (5 bases). The CDR3 consists of 15 residues. Germline assignment: CDR1 LGHNA and CDR2 YSLEER. V shed 1 base and J shed 0 bases, with 8 bases lying between them. This CDR3 reads CASSQGGQSTDTQYF. DNA for the CDR3: TGCGCCAGCAGCCAAGGAGGGCAGAGCACAGATACGCAGTATTTT.

The V call is TRBV7-9, the J call TRBJ2-3, with 7 bases fitting TRBD2. CDR3 length: 17 residues. Trimming at V came to 1 base and at J to 0 bases, leaving 7 bases not matched to a gene. Germline loops: CDR1 SEHNR, CDR2 FQNEAQ (reference sequence). For the CDR3, the DNA is TGTGCCAGCAGCTTAGGGCGTGGCGGGGGTAGCACAGATACGCAGTATTTT. Translated: CASSLGRGGGSTDTQYF.

This clone appeared once. The CDR3 coding sequence is TGTGCCAGCAGCGTAGCACAGTTGGCCGATACGCAGTATTTT. It encodes CASSVAQLADTQYF. The J gene is TRBJ2-3, the V gene TRBV9; no clear D. Trimming removed 0 bases at V and 6 bases at J, with 11 bases between. Germline V gene data show CDR1 as SGDLS and CDR2 as YYNGEE. This CDR3 comprises 14 residues.

The rearrangement uses TRBV15 and TRBJ1-6; no clear D. CDR1 is LNHNV, CDR2 YYDKDF, per germline (reference sequence). This CDR3 contains 15 residues. V dropped 4 bases and J dropped 11 bases, with 18 bases sitting between them. As DNA, the CDR3 is TGTGCCACCAGCATTGAGGGAAAAAGCGGGCCACCCCTCCACTTT. Its protein is CATSIEGKSGPPLHF.

This clone has more than one count but fewer than ten. The chain recombines TRBV30 with TRBJ2-3, with D perhaps TRBD1 (5 bases). CDR1 and CDR2 from the germline V gene are GTSNPN and SVGIG (reference sequence). The CDR3 covers 14 residues. Trimming removed 0 bases at V and 2 bases at J, with 9 bases between. CDR3 protein: CAWSVRGDTDTQYF. CDR3 bases: TGTGCCTGGAGTGTAAGGGGTGACACAGATACGCAGTATTTT. The variable domain in full, with the rest retrieved from reference TRBV30 and TRBJ2-3, is SQTIHQWPATLVQPVGSPLSLECTVEGTSNPNLYWYRQAAGRGLQLLFYSVGIGQISSEVPQNLSASRPQDRQFILSSKKLLLSDSGFYLCAWSVRGDTDTQYFGPGTRLTVL.

This clone was picked up a small number of times. The chain couples TRBV6-5 to TRBJ1-1; D unresolved. The germline V and J ends were trimmed by 9 bases and 1 base, with 15 bases remaining between them. CDR3 length: 14 amino acids. Per germline, CDR1 MNHEY and CDR2 SVGAGI. CDR3 loop: CASYPVSPNTEAFF. CDR3 coding DNA: TGTGCCAGTTACCCGGTGTCGCCGAACACTGAAGCTTTCTTT.

The chain uses TRBV10-3 and TRBJ2-7; 7 bases align to TRBD2. The CDR3 is 16 amino acids. The V and J ends lost 3 bases and 2 bases, in that order; junction bases with no gene match: 10. The V gene's germline CDR1 is ENHRY and CDR2 SYGVKD. For the CDR3, the DNA is TGTGCCATCAGTGATTTGTTAGGGACTAAACCCTACGAGCAGTACTTC. Amino acid sequence: CAISDLLGTKPYEQYF.

This clone showed up just a few times. CDR3 sequence reads: CASSQDPTGAVRGYTF. CDR3 bases: TGCGCCAGCAGCCAAGATCCCACAGGGGCCGTGAGAGGCTACACCTTC. J is TRBJ1-2 and V is TRBV4-1, with 7 bases identical to TRBD1. In germline, CDR1 is MGHRA, CDR2 YSYEKL. V lost 0 bases to trimming and J lost 8 bases; unmatched junction nucleotides: 12. This CDR3 spans 16 amino acids.